Listed below are T cell receptor beta chains from one sample, sequenced in a study of cytomegalovirus exposure and HLA in healthy donors. TCRdb's table, derived via immunoSEQ multiplex PCR, lists solely in-frame clones and lacks some. The profile covers around 160,000 clones, with roughly two thirds appearing a single time and around 3% taken by the ten largest. Material: PBMCs. These receptors came from a woman aged 40 to 50 in good health and CMV-seropositive. The CDR3 runs from the conserved cysteine through the conserved F or W. A D gene is named only where the DNA matches it firmly. The listing skips clone size in some rows; elsewhere it reads once, few, many or a size class.

v_call	cdr3_length	j_call	clone_size	d_call	cdr3_nt	cdr3_aa
TRBV9	14	TRBJ1-6	NA	NA	TGTGCCAGCAGCGTAGTGGACAGAGAATCACCCCTCCACTTT	CASSVVDRESPLHF
TRBV19	16	TRBJ1-2	NA	NA	TGTGCCAGTAAGGGCTCGAACAGGGCTCGAAACTATGGCTACACCTTC	CASKGSNRARNYGYTF
TRBV27	15	TRBJ1-1	NA	NA	TGTGCCAGCAGTTTAAGTGGACTCCCGAACACTGAAGCTTTCTTT	CASSLSGLPNTEAFF
TRBV27	16	TRBJ2-5	NA	TRBD2	TGTGCCAGCAAAGTGACTAGCGGGGGACTTCAAGAGACCCAGTACTTC	CASKVTSGGLQETQYF
TRBV6-5	12	TRBJ2-7	NA	NA	TGTGCCAGCAGTTACGGCGGTAACGAGCAGTACTTC	CASSYGGNEQYF
TRBV4-2	17	TRBJ1-4	NA	TRBD1	TGTGCCAGCAGCCAAGTAGGGACAGGGGGAACTAATGAAAAACTGTTTTTT	CASSQVGTGGTNEKLFF
TRBV27	13	TRBJ1-2	NA	TRBD1	TGTGCCAGCAGTTTACTGACAGGGAATGGCTACACCTTC	CASSLLTGNGYTF
TRBV25-1	15	TRBJ2-1	NA	TRBD1	TGTGCCAGCAGTGTAGGAACAGGGGGGTTCGATGAGCAGTTCTTC	CASSVGTGGFDEQFF
TRBV7-9	13	TRBJ1-1	NA	NA	TGTGCCAGCAGCCCGGGACAGAACACTGAAGCTTTCTTT	CASSPGQNTEAFF
TRBV5-4	16	TRBJ2-3	few	NA	TGTGCCAGCAGCTTGCCCCCGGGGGGCAGGACAGATACGCAGTATTTT	CASSLPPGGRTDTQYF
TRBV28	14	TRBJ1-1	few	NA	TGTGCCAGCAGTTTGGCACAAATGAACACTGAAGCTTTCTTT	CASSLAQMNTEAFF
TRBV4-3	15	TRBJ1-6	NA	NA	TGCGCCAGCAGCCGGGACATCCTGTTAGGTTCACCCCCCCACTTT	CASSRDILLGSPPHF
TRBV9	15	TRBJ2-2	NA	NA	TGTGCCAGCAGCGTTGAGGGGACTAACACCGGGGAGCTGTTTTTT	CASSVEGTNTGELFF
TRBV19	12	TRBJ2-5	once	NA	TGTGCCAGTAGCCCAGACCAAGAGACCCAGTACTTC	CASSPDQETQYF
TRBV28	12	TRBJ1-4	NA	NA	TGTGCCAGCAGCGCCAACAGTGAAAAACTGTTTTTT	CASSANSEKLFF
TRBV19	12	TRBJ1-1	many	NA	TGTGCCAGTAGTATAGAGACAGGTGAAGCTTTCTTT	CASSIETGEAFF
TRBV20-1	11	TRBJ2-7	NA	NA	TGCAGTGCAGGGGACACCTACGAGCAGTACTTC	CSAGDTYEQYF
TRBV6-1	13	TRBJ1-2	NA	TRBD1	TGTGCCAGCAGTGAAAGGGACAGGGGTGGCTACCCCTTC	CASSERDRGGYPF
TRBV29-1	15	TRBJ2-7	NA	TRBD1	TGCAGCGTTGTTAAATGGGGGACAGGGACCTACGAGCAGTACTTC	CSVVKWGTGTYEQYF
TRBV6-6	12	TRBJ2-7	NA	NA	TGTGCCAGCAGCCCCGGGACCTACGAGCAGTACTTC	CASSPGTYEQYF
TRBV25-1	13	TRBJ1-1	NA	NA	TGTGCCAGCAGTACAGTGCGGGGTACTGAAGCTTTCTTT	CASSTVRGTEAFF
TRBV4-3	17	TRBJ2-7	NA	NA	TGCGCCAGCAGCCCGAATCCATCAAGCCGGAGCTCCTACGAGCAGTACTTC	CASSPNPSSRSSYEQYF
TRBV27	15	TRBJ1-4	NA	TRBD1	TGTGCCAGCAGCGCTTACGGGACAGGGGATGAAAAACTGTTTTTT	CASSAYGTGDEKLFF
TRBV11-2	13	TRBJ2-7	NA	TRBD1	TGTGCCAGCAGCTCCGGGACAGGGGTCGAGCAGTACTTC	CASSSGTGVEQYF
TRBV27	13	TRBJ2-7	NA	NA	TGTGCCAGTCACGGTGGTTCGTCCTACGAGCAGTACTTC	CASHGGSSYEQYF
TRBV6-1	20	TRBJ2-3	NA	TRBD1	TGTGCCAGCAGTGAACATGGGACAGGGCCTTGGGCGGGCGGCACAGATACGCAGTATTTT	CASSEHGTGPWAGGTDTQYF
TRBV7-9	13	TRBJ1-1	NA	NA	TGTGCCAGCAGCCCCCGGGGTCACACTGAAGCTTTCTTT	CASSPRGHTEAFF
TRBV6-5	14	TRBJ2-5	NA	TRBD2	TGTGCCAGCAGTCGCGGCGGGGGCCAAGAGACCCAGTACTTC	CASSRGGGQETQYF
TRBV4-3	15	TRBJ2-7	NA	TRBD2	TGCGCCAGCAGCCAACAAGCGGGGGGAGCCTACGAGCAGTACTTC	CASSQQAGGAYEQYF
TRBV10-3	14	TRBJ2-3	NA	TRBD1	TGTGCCATCATGGGGACAGGGTCGGGGGATACGCAGTATTTT	CAIMGTGSGDTQYF
TRBV6-5	16	TRBJ1-1	once	NA	TGTGCCAGCAGTTACTCAGCCCGGGACGGGGGCACTGAAGCTTTCTTT	CASSYSARDGGTEAFF
TRBV4-1	16	TRBJ1-4	NA	TRBD1	TGCGCCAGCAGCCAAGAAAGGGGGCAGGGTAATGAAAAACTGTTTTTT	CASSQERGQGNEKLFF
TRBV28	16	TRBJ2-1	NA	TRBD2	TGTGCCAGCAGCCCAGTTCGTGGTAGCGGGTACAATGAGCAGTTCTTC	CASSPVRGSGYNEQFF
TRBV6-5	14	TRBJ2-7	once	NA	TGTGCCAGCAGTTACACGGGGGAGGACTACGAGCAGTACTTC	CASSYTGEDYEQYF
TRBV9	13	TRBJ2-5	NA	TRBD2	TGTGCCAGCAGCGCCGGACTAGCGGAGACCCAGTACTTC	CASSAGLAETQYF
TRBV21-1	18	TRBJ2-2	NA	NA	TGTGCCAGCAGCGGAGGGGTGGCAGGGAGGAAAAACACCGGGGAGCTGTTTTTT	CASSGGVAGRKNTGELFF
TRBV5-4	14	TRBJ2-7	once	NA	TGTGCCAGCAGCTTGGGGGGCGGCATCGGCGAGCAGTACTTC	CASSLGGGIGEQYF
TRBV7-2	16	TRBJ2-1	few	NA	TGTGCCAGCAGCTTAGCTCAAACGGGTTCCTACAATGAGCAGTTCTTC	CASSLAQTGSYNEQFF
TRBV6-6	13	TRBJ1-2	NA	TRBD1	TGTGCCAGCACTACAGGGGCCGTGTATGGCTACACCTTC	CASTTGAVYGYTF
TRBV23-1	17	TRBJ2-1	NA	NA	TGCGCCAGCAGTCAACGGGGGACTGGGAAATTCAGAAGCGAGCAGTTCTTC	CASSQRGTGKFRSEQFF
TRBV7-8	14	TRBJ1-2	NA	NA	TGTGCCAGCAGCTTAGCGCAGATCCAATCTGGCTACACCTTC	CASSLAQIQSGYTF
TRBV7-9	15	TRBJ2-3	once	NA	TGTGCCAGCAGAGGTGGCGGGACAGTAGTAGATACGCAGTATTTT	CASRGGGTVVDTQYF
TRBV4-3	16	TRBJ2-1	NA	NA	TGCGCCAGCAGCCAAGATAGAGCGGATTTCTACAATGAGCAGTTCTTC	CASSQDRADFYNEQFF
TRBV4-1	16	TRBJ2-5	NA	NA	TGCGCCAGCAGCTCGGGGGAAGGGGCCCTTCAAGAGACCCAGTACTTC	CASSSGEGALQETQYF
TRBV7-3	15	TRBJ2-2	NA	NA	TGTGCCAGCAGCTTAAGAGAGAGGGTCACCGGGGAGCTGTTTTTT	CASSLRERVTGELFF
TRBV19	14	TRBJ1-1	NA	NA	TGTGCCAGTAGTACTTGGGCCGAGAACACTGAAGCTTTCTTT	CASSTWAENTEAFF
TRBV9	16	TRBJ2-1	NA	TRBD2	TGTGCCAGCAGCGGCGGACTAGCGGGAGCGGGCAATGAGCAGTTCTTC	CASSGGLAGAGNEQFF
TRBV7-2	14	TRBJ2-7	NA	NA	TGTGCCAGCAGTCCCAGGACAGTAATCTACGAGCAGTACTTC	CASSPRTVIYEQYF
TRBV2	15	TRBJ2-3	NA	TRBD1	TGTGCCAGCAGTGGACAGGGGCTGTTCACAGATACGCAGTATTTT	CASSGQGLFTDTQYF
TRBV5-4	16	TRBJ2-5	few	TRBD1	TGTGCCAGCAGCTTACAAGAGGGACAGCAAAAAGAGACCCAGTACTTC	CASSLQEGQQKETQYF
TRBV27	12	TRBJ1-1	NA	NA	TGTGCCAGCAGTATCTCGGGGGGCGAAGCTTTCTTT	CASSISGGEAFF
TRBV27	16	TRBJ2-3	NA	TRBD2	TGTGCCAGCAGTTTAGAATCCACTAGCGGGAGTAGTACGCAGTATTTT	CASSLESTSGSSTQYF
TRBV25-1	14	TRBJ1-2	NA	NA	TGTGCCAGCAGTGAAACGGGACACTCCTATGGCTACACCTTC	CASSETGHSYGYTF
TRBV9	14	TRBJ1-1	NA	NA	TGTGCCAGCAGCCCCGAAGGGGTATGGACTGAAGCTTTCTTT	CASSPEGVWTEAFF
TRBV4-2	17	TRBJ1-5	once	TRBD1	TGTGCCAGCAGCCAAGAGATACAGGGGCCTAGCAATCAGCCCCAGCATTTT	CASSQEIQGPSNQPQHF
TRBV9	17	TRBJ2-5	few	TRBD2	TGTGCCAGCAGCCCGTCTAGCGGGGGTGCGTACCAAGAGACCCAGTACTTC	CASSPSSGGAYQETQYF